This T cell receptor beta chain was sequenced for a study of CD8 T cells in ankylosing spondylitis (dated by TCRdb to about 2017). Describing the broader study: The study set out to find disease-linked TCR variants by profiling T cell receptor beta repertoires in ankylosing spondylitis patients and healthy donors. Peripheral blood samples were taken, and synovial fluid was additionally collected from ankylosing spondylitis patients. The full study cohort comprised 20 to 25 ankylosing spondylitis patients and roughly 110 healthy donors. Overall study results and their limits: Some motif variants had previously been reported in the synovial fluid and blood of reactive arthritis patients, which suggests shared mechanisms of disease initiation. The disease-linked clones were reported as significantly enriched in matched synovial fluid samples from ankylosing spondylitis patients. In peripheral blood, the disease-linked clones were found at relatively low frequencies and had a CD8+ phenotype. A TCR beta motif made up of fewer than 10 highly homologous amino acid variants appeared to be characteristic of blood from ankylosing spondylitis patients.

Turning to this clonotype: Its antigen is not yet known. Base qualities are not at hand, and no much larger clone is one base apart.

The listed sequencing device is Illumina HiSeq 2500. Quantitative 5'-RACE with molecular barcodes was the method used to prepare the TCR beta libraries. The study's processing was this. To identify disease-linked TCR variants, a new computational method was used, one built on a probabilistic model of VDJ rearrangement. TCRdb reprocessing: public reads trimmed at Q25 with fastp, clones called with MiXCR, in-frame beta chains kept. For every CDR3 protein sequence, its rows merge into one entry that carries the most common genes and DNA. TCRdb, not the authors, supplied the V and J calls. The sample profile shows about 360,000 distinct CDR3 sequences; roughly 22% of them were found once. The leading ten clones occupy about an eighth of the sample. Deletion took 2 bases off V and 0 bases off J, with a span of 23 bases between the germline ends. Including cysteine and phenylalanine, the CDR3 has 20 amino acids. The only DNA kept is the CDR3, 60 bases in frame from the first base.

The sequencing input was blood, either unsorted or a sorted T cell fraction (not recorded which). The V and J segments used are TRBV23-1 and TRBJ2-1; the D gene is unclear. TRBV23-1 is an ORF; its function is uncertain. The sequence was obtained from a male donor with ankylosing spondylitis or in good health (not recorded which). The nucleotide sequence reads TGCGCCAGCAGTCAAGAGGACCGGGCGCCTCGAGTTCGCTCCTACAATGAGCAGTTCTTC. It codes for CASSQEDRAPRVRSYNEQFF.